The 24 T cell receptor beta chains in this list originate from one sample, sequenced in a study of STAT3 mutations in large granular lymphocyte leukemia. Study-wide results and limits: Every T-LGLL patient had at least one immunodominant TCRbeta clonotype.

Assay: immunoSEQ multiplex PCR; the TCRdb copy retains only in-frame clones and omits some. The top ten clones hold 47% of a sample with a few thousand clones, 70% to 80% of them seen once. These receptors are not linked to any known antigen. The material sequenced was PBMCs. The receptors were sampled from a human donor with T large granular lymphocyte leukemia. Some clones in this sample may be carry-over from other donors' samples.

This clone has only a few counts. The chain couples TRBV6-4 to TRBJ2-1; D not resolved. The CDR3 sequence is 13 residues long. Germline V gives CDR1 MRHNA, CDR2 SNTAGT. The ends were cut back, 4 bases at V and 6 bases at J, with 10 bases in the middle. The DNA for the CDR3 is TGTGCCAGCAGTGTCGGGCTCCTCAATGAGCAGTTCTTC. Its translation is CASSVGLLNEQFF.

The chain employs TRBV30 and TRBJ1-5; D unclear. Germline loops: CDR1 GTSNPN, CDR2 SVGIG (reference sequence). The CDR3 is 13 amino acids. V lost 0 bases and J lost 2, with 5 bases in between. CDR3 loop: CAWSVVGNQPQHF. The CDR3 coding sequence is TGTGCCTGGAGTGTAGTCGGCAATCAGCCCCAGCATTTT.

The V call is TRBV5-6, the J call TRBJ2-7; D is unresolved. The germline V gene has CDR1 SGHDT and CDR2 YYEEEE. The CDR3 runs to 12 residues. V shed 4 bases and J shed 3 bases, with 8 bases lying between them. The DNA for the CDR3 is TGTGCCAGCAGCCCGGACGGCTACGAGCAGTACTTC. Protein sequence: CASSPDGYEQYF.

This CDR3 reads CASSDLGRSTNEKLFF. The CDR3 DNA reads as TGTGCCAGCAGTGATCTAGGCCGCTCAACTAATGAAAAACTGTTTTTT. The V gene is TRBV2, the J gene TRBJ1-4; D is undetermined. Between the trimmed V and J ends, which lost 3 bases and 0 bases, there was a span of 11 bases. CDR1 and CDR2 from the germline V gene are SNHLY and FYNNEI. The CDR3 length is 16 residues.

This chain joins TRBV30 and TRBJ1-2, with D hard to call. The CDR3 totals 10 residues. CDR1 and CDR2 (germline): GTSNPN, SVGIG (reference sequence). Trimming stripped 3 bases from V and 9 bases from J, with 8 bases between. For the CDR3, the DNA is TGTGCCTGGAGGCTTCAGAGCTACACCTTC. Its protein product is CAWRLQSYTF.

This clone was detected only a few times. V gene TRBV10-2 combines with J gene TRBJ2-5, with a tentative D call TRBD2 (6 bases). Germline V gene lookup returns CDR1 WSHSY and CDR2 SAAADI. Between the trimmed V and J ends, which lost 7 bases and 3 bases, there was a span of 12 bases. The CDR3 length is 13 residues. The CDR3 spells CASTPGRKETQYF. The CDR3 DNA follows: TGCGCCAGCACCCCGGGGAGGAAAGAGACCCAGTACTTC.

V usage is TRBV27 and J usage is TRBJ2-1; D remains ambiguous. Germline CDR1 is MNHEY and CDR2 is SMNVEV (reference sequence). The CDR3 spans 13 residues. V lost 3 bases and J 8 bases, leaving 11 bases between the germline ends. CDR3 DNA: TGTGCCAGCAGTTTGTCCGGCCCGGATGAGCAGTTCTTC. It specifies CASSLSGPDEQFF.

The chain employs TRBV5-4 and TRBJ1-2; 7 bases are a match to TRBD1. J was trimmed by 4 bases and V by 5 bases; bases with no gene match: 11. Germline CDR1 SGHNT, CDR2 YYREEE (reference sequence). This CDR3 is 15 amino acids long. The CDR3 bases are TGTGCCAGCAGGTCAGAGGGGGCGTATCTCTATGGCTACACCTTC. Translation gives CASRSEGAYLYGYTF.

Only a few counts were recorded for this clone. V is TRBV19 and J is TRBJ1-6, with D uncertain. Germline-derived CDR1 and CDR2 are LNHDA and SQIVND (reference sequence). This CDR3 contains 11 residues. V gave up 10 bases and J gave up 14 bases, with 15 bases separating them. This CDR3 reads CAINSKEALHF. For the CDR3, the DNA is TGTGCCATTAACTCAAAAGAGGCCCTCCACTTT.

CDR3 sequence reads: CSVEDARETASYEQYF. CDR3 in DNA: TGCAGCGTTGAAGATGCGAGGGAGACAGCTTCTTACGAGCAGTACTTC. V gene TRBV29-1 combines with J gene TRBJ2-7; D possibly uses TRBD1 or TRBD2 (5 bases each). V was pared by 0 bases and J by 4 bases, with 19 bases between. Per the germline V gene, CDR1 is SQVTM and CDR2 is ANQGSEA. The CDR3 covers 16 residues.

This CDR3 reads CASSAYPGLANYGYTF. The CDR3 DNA reads TGCGCCAGCAGCGCCTACCCCGGGCTAGCTAACTATGGCTACACCTTC. The chain recombines TRBV4-3 with TRBJ1-2, with D hard to call. Germline V gene sequence: CDR1 LGHNA, CDR2 YSLEER. This CDR3 contains 16 residues. V shed 5 bases and J shed 0 bases, with 16 bases lying between them.

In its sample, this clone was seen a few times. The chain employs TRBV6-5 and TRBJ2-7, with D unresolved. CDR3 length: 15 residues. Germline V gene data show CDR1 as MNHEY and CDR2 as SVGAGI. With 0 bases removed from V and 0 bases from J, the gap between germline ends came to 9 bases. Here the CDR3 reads CASSYSSQNSYEQYF. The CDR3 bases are TGTGCCAGCAGTTACTCAAGCCAGAACTCCTACGAGCAGTACTTC.

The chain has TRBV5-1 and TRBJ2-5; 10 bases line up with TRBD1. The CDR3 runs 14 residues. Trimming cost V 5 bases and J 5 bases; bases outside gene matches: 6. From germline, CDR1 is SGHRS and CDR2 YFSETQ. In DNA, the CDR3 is TGCGCCAGCAGGAGGACAGGGGGAGGGGAGACCCAGTACTTC. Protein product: CASRRTGGGETQYF.

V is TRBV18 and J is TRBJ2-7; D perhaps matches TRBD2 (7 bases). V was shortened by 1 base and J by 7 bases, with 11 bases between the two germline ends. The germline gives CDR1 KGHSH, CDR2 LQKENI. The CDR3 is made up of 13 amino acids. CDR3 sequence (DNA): TGTGCCAGCTCACCACAGGGGGGGCTTGAGCAGTACTTC. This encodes CASSPQGGLEQYF.

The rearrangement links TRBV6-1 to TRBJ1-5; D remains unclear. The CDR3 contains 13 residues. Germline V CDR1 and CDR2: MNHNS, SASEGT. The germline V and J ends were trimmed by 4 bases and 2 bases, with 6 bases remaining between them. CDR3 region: CASSVPGNQPQHF. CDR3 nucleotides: TGTGCCAGCAGTGTACCCGGCAATCAGCCCCAGCATTTT.

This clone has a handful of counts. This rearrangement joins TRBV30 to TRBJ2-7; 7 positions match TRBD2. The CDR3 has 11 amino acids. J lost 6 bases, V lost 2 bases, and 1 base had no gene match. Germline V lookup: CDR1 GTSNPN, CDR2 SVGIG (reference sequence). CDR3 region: CAWSRGVEQYF. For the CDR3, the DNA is TGTGCCTGGAGTCGGGGGGTCGAGCAGTACTTC.

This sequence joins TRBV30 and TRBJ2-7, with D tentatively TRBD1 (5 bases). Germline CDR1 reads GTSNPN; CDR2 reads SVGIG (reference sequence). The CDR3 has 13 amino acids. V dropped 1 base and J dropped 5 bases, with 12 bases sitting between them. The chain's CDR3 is CAWSGQGGDEQYF. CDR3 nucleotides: TGTGCCTGGAGTGGGCAGGGTGGAGACGAGCAGTACTTC.

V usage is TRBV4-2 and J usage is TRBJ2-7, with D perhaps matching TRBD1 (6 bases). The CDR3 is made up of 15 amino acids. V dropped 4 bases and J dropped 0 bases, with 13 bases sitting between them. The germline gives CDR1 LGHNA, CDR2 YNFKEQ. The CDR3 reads CASSLSWTASYEQYF. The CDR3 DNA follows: TGTGCCAGCAGCCTCAGTTGGACAGCCTCCTACGAGCAGTACTTC.

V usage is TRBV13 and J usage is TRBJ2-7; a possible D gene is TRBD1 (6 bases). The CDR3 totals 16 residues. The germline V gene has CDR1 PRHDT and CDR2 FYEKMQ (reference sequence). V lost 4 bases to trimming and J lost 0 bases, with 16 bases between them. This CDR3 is CASSSLVQGSSYEQYF. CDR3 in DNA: TGTGCCAGCAGCTCACTTGTACAGGGAAGCTCCTACGAGCAGTACTTC.

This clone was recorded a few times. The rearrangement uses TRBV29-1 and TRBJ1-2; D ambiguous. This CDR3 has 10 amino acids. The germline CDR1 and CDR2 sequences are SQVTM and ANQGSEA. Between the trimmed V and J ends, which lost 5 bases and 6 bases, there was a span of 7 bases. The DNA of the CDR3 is TGCAGCGTTCCCCTGCATGGCTACACCTTC. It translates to CSVPLHGYTF.

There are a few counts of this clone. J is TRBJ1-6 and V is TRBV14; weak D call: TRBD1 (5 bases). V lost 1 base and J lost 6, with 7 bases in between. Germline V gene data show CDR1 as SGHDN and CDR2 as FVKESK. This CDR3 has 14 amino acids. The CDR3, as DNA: TGTGCCAGCAGCCAAGGACAGCCTAATTCACCCCTCCACTTT. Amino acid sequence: CASSQGQPNSPLHF.

CDR3 sequence reads: CSARITMYEQYF. In DNA, the CDR3 is TGCAGCGCGAGGATAACAATGTACGAGCAGTACTTC. This chain joins TRBV29-1 and TRBJ2-7; D gene uncertain. The CDR3 covers 12 residues. V was trimmed by 7 bases and J by 4 bases, leaving 14 bases between them. Germline-derived CDR1 and CDR2 are SQVTM and ANQGSEA.

The CDR3 coding sequence is TGTGCCTGGAGTGTCGGGACCGAGCCTAACTATGGCTACACCTTC. This translates into CAWSVGTEPNYGYTF. The chain joins TRBV30 to TRBJ1-2, with TRBD1 as a possible D gene (5 bases). This CDR3 has 15 amino acids. CDR1 is GTSNPN, CDR2 SVGIG, per germline (reference sequence). Trimming removed 0 bases from V and 0 bases from J, with 11 bases in between.

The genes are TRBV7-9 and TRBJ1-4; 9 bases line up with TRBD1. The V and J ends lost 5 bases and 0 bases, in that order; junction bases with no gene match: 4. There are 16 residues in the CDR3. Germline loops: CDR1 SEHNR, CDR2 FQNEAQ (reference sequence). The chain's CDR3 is CASSTRQGATNEKLFF. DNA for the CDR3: TGTGCCAGCAGCACCCGACAGGGGGCAACTAATGAAAAACTGTTTTTT.